This TCR beta chain was observed in a study of PD-L1 blockade in urothelial cancer. About the research overall: The researchers analyzed blood 3 weeks (second dose) and 6 weeks after treatment start.

The germline V gene encodes CDR1 LGHNA and CDR2 YNFKEQ. V trimming: 1 base; J trimming: 2 bases; junction bases outside the gene matches: 12. This CDR3 is 18 amino acids long. This table comes from immunoSEQ multiplex PCR, and its TCRdb copy is limited to in-frame clones, with some not included. The table has 100,000 or so clones, roughly 88% seen once. This sample comprised PBMCs, obtained around atezolizumab (anti-PD-L1) treatment. This TCR derives from a man aged 45 to 65 with urothelial cancer. V gene TRBV4-2 combines with J gene TRBJ2-5; 8 bases line up with TRBD2. CDR3: CASSQVLGLAGVQETQYF. CDR3 DNA: TGTGCCAGCAGCCAAGTTCTCGGACTAGCAGGAGTTCAAGAGACCCAGTACTTC.